This T cell receptor (beta chain) was observed in a study of cytomegalovirus exposure and HLA in healthy donors. Findings and limits, study-wide: Among TCR beta chains, those listed as cytomegalovirus-associated numbered over 150. Relative to equally common others, HLA-associated TCR beta chains showed greater clonal expansion in a later analysis.

The PCR employed 60 Vbeta primers together with 13 Jbeta primers. Assay: immunoSEQ multiplex PCR; the TCRdb copy retains only in-frame clones and omits some. The sample records roughly 120,000 clones, more than 65% being singletons. With regard to this clone: As yet, its antigen is unknown.

This CDR3 spans 14 amino acids. J lost 9 bases, V lost 3 bases, and 4 bases had no gene match. CDR1 is SEHNR and CDR2 is FQNEAQ in the germline V gene (reference sequence). Each donor was healthy, and each was a bone marrow donor. The origin of this receptor is a woman aged 60-75 years in good health and CMV-seropositive. The rearrangement links TRBV7-9 to TRBJ1-6, with TRBD1 matching over 8 bases. Specimen: PBMCs. The CDR3: CASSLGQAFSPLHF. The CDR3 bases are TGTGCCAGCAGCTTGGGACAGGCATTTTCACCCCTCCACTTT.